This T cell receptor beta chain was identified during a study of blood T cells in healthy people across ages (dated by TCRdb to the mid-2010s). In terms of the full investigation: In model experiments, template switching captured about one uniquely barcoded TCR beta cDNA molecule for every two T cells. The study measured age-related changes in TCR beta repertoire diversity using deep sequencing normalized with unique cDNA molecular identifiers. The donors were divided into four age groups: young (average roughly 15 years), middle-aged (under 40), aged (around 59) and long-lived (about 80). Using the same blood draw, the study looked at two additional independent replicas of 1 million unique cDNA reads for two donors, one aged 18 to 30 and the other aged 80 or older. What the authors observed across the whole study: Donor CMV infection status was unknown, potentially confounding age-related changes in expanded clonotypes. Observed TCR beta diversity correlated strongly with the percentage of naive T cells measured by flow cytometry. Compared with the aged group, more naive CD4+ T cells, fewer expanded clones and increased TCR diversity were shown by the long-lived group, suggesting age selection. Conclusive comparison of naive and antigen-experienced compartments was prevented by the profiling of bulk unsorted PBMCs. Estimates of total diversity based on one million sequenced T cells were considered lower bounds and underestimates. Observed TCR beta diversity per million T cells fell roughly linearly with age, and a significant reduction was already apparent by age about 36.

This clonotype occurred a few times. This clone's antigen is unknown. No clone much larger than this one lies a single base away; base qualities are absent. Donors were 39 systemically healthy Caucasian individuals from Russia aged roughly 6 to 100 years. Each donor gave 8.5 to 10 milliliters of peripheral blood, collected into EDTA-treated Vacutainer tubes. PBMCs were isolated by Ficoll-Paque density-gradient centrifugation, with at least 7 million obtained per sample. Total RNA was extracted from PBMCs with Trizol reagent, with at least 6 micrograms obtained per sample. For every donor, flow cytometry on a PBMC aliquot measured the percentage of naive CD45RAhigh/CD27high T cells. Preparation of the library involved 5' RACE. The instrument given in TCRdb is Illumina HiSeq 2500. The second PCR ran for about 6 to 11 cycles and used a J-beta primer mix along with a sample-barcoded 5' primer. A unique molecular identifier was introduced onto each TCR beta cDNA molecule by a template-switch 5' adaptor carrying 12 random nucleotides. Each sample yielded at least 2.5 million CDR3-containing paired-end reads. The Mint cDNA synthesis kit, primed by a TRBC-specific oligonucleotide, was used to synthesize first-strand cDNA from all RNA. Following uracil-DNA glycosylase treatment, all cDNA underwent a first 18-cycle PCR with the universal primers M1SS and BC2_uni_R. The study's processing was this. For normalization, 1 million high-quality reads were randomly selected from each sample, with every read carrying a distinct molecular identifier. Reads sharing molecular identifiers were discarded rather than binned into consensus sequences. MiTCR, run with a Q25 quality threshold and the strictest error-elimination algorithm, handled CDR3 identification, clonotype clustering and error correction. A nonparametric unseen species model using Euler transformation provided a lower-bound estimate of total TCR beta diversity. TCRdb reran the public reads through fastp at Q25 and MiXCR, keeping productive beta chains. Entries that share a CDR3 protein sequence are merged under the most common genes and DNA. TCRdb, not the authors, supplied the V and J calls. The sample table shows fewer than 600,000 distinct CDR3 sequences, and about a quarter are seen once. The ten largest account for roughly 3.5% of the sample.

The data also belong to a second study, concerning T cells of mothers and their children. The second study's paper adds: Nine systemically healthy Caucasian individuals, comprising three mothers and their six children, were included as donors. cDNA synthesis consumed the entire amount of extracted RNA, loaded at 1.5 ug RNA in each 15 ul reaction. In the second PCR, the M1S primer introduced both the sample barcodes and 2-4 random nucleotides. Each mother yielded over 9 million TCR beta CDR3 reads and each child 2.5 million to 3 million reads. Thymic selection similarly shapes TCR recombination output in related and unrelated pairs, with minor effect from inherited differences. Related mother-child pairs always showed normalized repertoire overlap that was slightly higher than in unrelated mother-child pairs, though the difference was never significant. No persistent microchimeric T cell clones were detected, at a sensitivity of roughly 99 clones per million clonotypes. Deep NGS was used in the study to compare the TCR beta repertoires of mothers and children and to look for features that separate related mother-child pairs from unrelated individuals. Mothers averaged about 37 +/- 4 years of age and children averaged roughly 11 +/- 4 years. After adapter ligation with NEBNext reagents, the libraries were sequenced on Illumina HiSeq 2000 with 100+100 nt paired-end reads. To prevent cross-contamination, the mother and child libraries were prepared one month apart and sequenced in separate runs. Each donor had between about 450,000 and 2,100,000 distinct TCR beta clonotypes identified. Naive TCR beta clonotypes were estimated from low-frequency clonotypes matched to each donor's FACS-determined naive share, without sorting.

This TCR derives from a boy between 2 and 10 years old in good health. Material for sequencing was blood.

The nucleotides are TGTGCCAGCAGCGTAGCTGGGGGGGCCAAAAACATTCAGTACTTC. Its product reads: CASSVAGGAKNIQYF. The chain was built from TRBV9 and TRBJ2-4, with TRBD2 perhaps the D gene, on 6 matching bases. CDR1 and CDR2, per the germline V gene, are SGDLS and YYNGEE. V loses 0 bases, J loses 1 base, and the germline ends lie 8 bases apart. Measured from the cysteine to the phenylalanine, the CDR3 is 15 residues long. Left in the record is the CDR3 DNA by itself, 45 bases read in frame from the first base.